These T cell receptor beta chains were read from a single sample in a study of beta chain features in type 1 diabetes. Sequenced by immunoSEQ multiplex PCR; TCRdb stores in-frame clones only, minus some. The sample lists some 500,000 clones; approximately 10% were seen once. The sample consisted of naive CD4+ T cells from blood. Source of these receptors: a woman between 18 and 30 years old in good health. Both conserved end residues are part of each CDR3. Each record gives: clone size, D gene, V gene, J gene, CDR3 protein, CDR3 DNA. D genes are given only for firm matches. Size values are once, few and many counts, or a class for expanded clones, and some rows have none.

few	.	TRBV13	TRBJ2-2	CASSWGRTTGELFF	TGTGCCAGCAGCTGGGGACGAACAACCGGGGAGCTGTTTTTT
few	.	TRBV9	TRBJ1-5	CASSEQGLSNQPQHF	TGTGCCAGCAGCGAACAGGGCCTTAGCAATCAGCCCCAGCATTTT
.	.	TRBV7-6	TRBJ1-1	CASSLGTKTEAFF	TGTGCCAGCAGCTTGGGGACGAAAACTGAAGCTTTCTTT
.	TRBD1	TRBV4-2	TRBJ1-5	CASSQDIRGASNQPQHF	TGTGCCAGCAGCCAAGATATCAGGGGGGCTAGCAATCAGCCCCAGCATTTT
.	.	TRBV30	TRBJ2-3	CAWTRDLGDTQYF	TGTGCCTGGACCCGGGACTTAGGAGATACGCAGTATTTT
.	.	TRBV14	TRBJ2-4	CASSQGPGGRAKNIQYF	TGTGCCAGCAGCCAAGGTCCCGGGGGCCGAGCCAAAAACATTCAGTACTTC
once	.	TRBV29-1	TRBJ2-5	CSADRQGGTQYF	TGCAGCGCTGACCGACAGGGAGGGACCCAGTACTTC
.	.	TRBV5-1	TRBJ1-1	CASSLAGRRTTEAFF	TGCGCCAGCAGCTTGGCCGGGAGGCGGACCACTGAAGCTTTCTTT
.	.	TRBV15	TRBJ2-1	CATSSGRPKNEQFF	TGTGCCACCAGCAGTGGACGCCCAAAGAATGAGCAGTTCTTC
.	.	TRBV7-2	TRBJ1-2	CASSLRQRAYGYTF	TGTGCCAGCAGCCTCCGACAGAGAGCCTATGGCTACACCTTC
.	TRBD1	TRBV7-2	TRBJ2-3	CASSRQGAKGTDTQYF	TGTGCCAGCAGCCGACAGGGGGCGAAGGGAACAGATACGCAGTATTTT